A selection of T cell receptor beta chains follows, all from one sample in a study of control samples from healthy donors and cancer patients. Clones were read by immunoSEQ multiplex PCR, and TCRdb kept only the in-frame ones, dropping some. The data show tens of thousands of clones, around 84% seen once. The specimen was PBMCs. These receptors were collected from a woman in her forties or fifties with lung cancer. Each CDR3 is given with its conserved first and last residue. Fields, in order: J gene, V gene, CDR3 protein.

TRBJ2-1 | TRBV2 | CASRPDRANEQFF
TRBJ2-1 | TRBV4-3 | CASSLGQGYNEQFF
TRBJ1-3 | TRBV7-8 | CASSRQASSGNTIYF
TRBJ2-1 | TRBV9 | CASSPRRIASEQFF
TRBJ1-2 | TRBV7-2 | CASSLGAGRVDGYTF
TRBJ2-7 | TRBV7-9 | CASSPTGVTGYEQYF
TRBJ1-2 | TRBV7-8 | CASSRVGTNYGYTF
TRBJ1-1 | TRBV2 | CASSVGTANTEAFF
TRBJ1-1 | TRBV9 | CASSVGGREAFF
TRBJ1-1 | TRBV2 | CASRVTVNTEAFF
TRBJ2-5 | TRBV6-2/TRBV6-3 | CASSYSTTQRQGPMSQETQYF
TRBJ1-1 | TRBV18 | CASSPGTKAFF
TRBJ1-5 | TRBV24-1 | CATSESTGAHSNQPQHF
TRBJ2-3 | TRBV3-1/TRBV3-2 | CASSRQGGTDTQYF
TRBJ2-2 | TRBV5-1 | CASIPGTGGRGTGELFF
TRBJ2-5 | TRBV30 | CAWRPRETQYF
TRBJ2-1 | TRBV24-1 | CATSDLLAGGQGEQFF
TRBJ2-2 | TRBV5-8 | CASSSGTIYTGELFF
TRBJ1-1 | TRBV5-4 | CASSLGGGLNTEAFF
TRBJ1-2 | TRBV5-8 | CASSLDTGYYGYTF
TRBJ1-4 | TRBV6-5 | CASSHRGNVEKLFF
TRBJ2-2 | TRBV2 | CATQDRPNTGELFF
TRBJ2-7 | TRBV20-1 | CSASRSGLFSDEQYF
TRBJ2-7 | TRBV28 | CASSPSGTGYEQYF
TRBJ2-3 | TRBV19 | CASSGRVQGGITDTQYF
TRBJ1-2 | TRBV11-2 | CASSRDENYGYTF
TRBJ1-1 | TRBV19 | CASSLGLNTEAFF
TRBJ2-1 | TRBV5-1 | CASSSRTGAMDEQFF
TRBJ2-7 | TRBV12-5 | CASGPGQGSYEQYF
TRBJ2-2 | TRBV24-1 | CATGATGLGNTGELFF
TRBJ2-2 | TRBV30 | CASRDSHTGELFF
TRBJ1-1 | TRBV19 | CASSITAGRGTEAFF
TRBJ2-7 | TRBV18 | CASSPQIIYEQYF
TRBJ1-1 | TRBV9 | CASSPGRGTEAFF
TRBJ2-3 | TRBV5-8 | CASSLGGFTDTQYF
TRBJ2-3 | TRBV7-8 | CASSLILATDTQYF
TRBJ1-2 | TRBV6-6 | CASSRDRGTTNYGYTF
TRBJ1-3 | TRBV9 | CASSLIPGPPSSGNTIYF
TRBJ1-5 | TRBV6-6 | CASNRAASNQPQHF
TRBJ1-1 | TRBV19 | CASSISRMNTEAFF
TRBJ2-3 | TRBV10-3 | CAISEQGALYTDTQYF
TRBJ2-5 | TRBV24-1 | CATSTGAIQETQYF
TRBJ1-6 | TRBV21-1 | CASSKGGTGNSPLHF
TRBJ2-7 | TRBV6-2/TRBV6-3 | CASSYVTSGGPFSYEQYF
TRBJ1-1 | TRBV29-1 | CSAGTGGTEAFF
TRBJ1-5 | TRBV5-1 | CASSLEASNQPQHF
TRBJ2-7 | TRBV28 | CASSQPPVLGGEQYF
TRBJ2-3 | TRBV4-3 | CASSQDLAEQGADTQYF
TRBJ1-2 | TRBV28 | CASSLIQGAGYGYTF
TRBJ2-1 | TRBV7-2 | CASSRYGLAGGSYNEQFF
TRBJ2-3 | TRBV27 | CASSLGAGSDNTQYF
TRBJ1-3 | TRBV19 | CASSISSGNTIYF
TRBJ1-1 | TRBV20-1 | CSAGWGTEAFF
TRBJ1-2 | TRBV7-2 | CASSLVPWAGESGYTF
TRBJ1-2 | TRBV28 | CASRPPGRISGYTF
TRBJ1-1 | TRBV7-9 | CASSLLGSTEAFF
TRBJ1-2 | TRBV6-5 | CASSYGSYGYTF
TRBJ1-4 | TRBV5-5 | CASSLWGQGKEKLFF
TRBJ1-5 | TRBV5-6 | CASSLVAGGDQPQHF
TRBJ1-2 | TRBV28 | CASSLSDRYGYTF